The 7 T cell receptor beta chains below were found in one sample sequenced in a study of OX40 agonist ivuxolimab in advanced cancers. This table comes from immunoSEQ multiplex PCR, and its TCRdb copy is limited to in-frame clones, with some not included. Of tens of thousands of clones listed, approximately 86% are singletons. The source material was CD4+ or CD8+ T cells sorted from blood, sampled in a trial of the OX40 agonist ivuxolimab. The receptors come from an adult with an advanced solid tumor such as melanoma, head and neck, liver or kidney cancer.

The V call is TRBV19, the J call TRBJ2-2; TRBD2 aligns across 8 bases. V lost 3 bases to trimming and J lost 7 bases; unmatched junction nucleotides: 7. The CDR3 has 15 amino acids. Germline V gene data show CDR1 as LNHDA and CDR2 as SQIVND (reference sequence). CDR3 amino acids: CASSIPTSGGGELFF. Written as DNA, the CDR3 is TGTGCCAGTAGTATCCCTACTAGCGGTGGCGGGGAGCTGTTTTTT.

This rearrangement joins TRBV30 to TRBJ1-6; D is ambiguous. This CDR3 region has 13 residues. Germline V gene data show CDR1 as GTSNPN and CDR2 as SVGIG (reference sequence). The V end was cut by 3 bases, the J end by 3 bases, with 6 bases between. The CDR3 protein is CAWRISYNSPLHF. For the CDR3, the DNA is TGTGCCTGGAGAATCAGCTATAATTCACCCCTCCACTTT.

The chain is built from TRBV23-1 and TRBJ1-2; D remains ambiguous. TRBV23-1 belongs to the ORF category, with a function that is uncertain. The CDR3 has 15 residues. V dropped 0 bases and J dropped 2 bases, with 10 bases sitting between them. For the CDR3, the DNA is TGCGCCAGCAGTCAATCCTCGACACCGAACTATGGCTACACCTTC. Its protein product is CASSQSSTPNYGYTF.

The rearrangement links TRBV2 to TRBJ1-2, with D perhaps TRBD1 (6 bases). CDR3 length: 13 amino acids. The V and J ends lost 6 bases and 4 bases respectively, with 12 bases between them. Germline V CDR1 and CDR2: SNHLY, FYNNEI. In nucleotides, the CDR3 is TGTGCCAGCAGAAAGGACAGCACCTATGGCTACACCTTC. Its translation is CASRKDSTYGYTF.

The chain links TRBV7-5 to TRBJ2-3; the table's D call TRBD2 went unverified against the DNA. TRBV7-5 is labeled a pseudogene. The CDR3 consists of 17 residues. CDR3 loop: CVRSPPSGTSDTDTQYF. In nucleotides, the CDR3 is TGTGTCAGATCCCCACCCTCCGGGACTAGCGACACAGATACGCAGTATTTT.

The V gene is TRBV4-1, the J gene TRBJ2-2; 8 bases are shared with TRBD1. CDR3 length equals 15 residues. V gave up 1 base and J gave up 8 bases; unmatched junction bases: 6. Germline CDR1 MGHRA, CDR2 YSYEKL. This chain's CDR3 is CASSQVRTGLGELFF. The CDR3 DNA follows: TGCGCCAGCAGCCAAGTGAGGACAGGGCTGGGGGAGCTGTTTTTT.

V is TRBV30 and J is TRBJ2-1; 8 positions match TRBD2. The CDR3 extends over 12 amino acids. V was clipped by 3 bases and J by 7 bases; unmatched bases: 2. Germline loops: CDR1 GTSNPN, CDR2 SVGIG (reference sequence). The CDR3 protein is CAWRRLANEQFF. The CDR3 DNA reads TGTGCCTGGAGGAGACTAGCGAATGAGCAGTTCTTC. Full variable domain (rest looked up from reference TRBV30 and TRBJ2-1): SQTIHQWPATLVQPVGSPLSLECTVEGTSNPNLYWYRQAAGRGLQLLFYSVGIGQISSEVPQNLSASRPQDRQFILSSKKLLLSDSGFYLCAWRRLANEQFFGPGTRLTVL.